What follows are 9 T cell receptor beta chains derived from one specimen sequenced in a study of synovial regulatory T cells in juvenile arthritis. Using immunoSEQ multiplex PCR, the repertoire was profiled, and TCRdb retains in-frame clones only, with some absent. The sample features more than 9,500 clones, with less than 1% in its top ten. Specimen: Treg cells from blood. Sample subset: remaining (HLA-DR-negative) circulating blood Treg cells. Receptors originate from a donor younger than 30 with juvenile idiopathic arthritis.

The rearrangement uses TRBV5-4 and TRBJ2-3; TCRdb's D gene call, TRBD2, goes unchecked for lack of DNA. The CDR3 spans 15 residues. DNA for this receptor is not on file. Germline lookup yields CDR1 SGHNT and CDR2 YYREEE (reference sequence). CDR3 sequence: CASSLKTSSRDTQYF.

The chain employs TRBV6-5 and TRBJ1-4. This CDR3 has 14 residues. The DNA sequence is not available. The germline V gene encodes CDR1 MNHEY and CDR2 SVGAGI. The CDR3 sequence: CASSYDLWDEKLFF.

The CDR3 loop reads CASSYDQPQHF. This sequence joins TRBV6-5 and TRBJ1-5. Germline V gene lookup returns CDR1 MNHEY and CDR2 SVGAGI. The length of the CDR3 is 11 residues. The protein alone is recorded here.

This chain joins TRBV7-9 and TRBJ2-5. Per the germline V gene, CDR1 is SEHNR and CDR2 is FQNEAQ (reference sequence). The length of the CDR3 is 15 residues. No DNA accompanies this entry. The CDR3 spells CASSPGGVQGETQYF.

CDR3 loop: CASSPTPDQPQHF. This rearrangement joins TRBV18 to TRBJ1-5. Germline V gene lookup returns CDR1 KGHSH and CDR2 LQKENI. This CDR3 region has 13 residues. No DNA appears here.

The chain is built from TRBV7-7 and TRBJ2-7. This CDR3 spans 15 amino acids. No DNA appears here. CDR1 is SSHAT, CDR2 FNYEAQ, per germline (reference sequence). The CDR3 region is CASSLVHLSSYEQYF.

The chain has TRBV23-1 and TRBJ1-3. TRBV23-1 is an ORF, with its function uncertain. The CDR3 runs 17 residues. No DNA sequence was recorded. CDR3 in amino acids: CASSQIPSTWPGNTIYF.

The chain recombines TRBV7-9 with TRBJ1-4. The CDR3 totals 16 residues. The entry carries no DNA sequence. Germline V gene sequence: CDR1 SEHNR, CDR2 FQNEAQ (reference sequence). CDR3 region: CASRAPRAAPIEKLFF. Based on the CDR3 plus reference TRBV7-9 and TRBJ1-4, the full variable domain is DTGVSQNPRHKITKRGQNVTFRCDPISEHNRLYWYRQTLGQGPEFLTYFQNEAQLEKSRLLSDRFSAERPKGSFSTLEIQRTEQGDSAMYLCASRAPRAAPIEKLFFGSGTQLSVL.

The V and J genes are TRBV28 and TRBJ1-2. Germline lookup yields CDR1 MDHEN and CDR2 SYDVKM. CDR3 length: 12 residues. No DNA accompanies this entry. The chain's CDR3 is CASSFGNYGYTF.